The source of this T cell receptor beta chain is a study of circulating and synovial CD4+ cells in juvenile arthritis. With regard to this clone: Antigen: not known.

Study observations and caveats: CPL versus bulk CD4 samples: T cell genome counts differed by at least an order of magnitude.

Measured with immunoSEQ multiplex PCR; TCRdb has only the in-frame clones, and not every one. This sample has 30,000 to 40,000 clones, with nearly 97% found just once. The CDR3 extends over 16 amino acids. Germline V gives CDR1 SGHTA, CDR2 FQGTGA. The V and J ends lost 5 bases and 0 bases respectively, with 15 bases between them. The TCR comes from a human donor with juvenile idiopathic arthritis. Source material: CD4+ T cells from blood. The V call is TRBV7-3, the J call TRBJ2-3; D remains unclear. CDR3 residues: CASSRSPDASTDTQYF. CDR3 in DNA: TGTGCCAGCAGCCGGAGCCCGGATGCTAGCACAGATACGCAGTATTTT.